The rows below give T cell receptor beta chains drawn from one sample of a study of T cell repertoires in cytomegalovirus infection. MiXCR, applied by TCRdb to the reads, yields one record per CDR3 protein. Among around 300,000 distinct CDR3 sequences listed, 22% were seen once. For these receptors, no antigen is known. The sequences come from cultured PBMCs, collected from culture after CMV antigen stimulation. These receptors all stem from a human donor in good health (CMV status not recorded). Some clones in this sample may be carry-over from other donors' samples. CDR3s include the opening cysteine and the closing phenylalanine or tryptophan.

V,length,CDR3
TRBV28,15,CASSFAGNSGNTIYF
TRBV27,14,CASSLLSWDNEQFF
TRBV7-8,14,CASSFGFTNEKLFF
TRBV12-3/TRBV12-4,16,CASSFLAGVGQETQYF
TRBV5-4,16,CASSLEAGGPGDTQYF
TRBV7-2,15,CASSLSGRTTDTQYF
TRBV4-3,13,CASSTLVNEKLFF
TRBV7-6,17,CASSFRQVASGANVLTF
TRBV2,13,CASSGTGDEKLFF
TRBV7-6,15,CASSDGYTARYGYTF
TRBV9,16,CASSVGGQGWQETQYF
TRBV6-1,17,CASSEAPGLTGNTEAFF
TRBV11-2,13,CASSPMENYGYTF
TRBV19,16,CASSKHRQGLYTEAFF
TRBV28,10,CASSNYEQYF
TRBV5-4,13,CASTATSTDTQYF
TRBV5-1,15,CASSLGGGGRSPLHF
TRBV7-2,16,CASSVRLAGAGETQYF
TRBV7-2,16,CASSFHRGANTGELFF
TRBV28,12,CASGTGAQPQHF
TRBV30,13,CAWSVGAGPEAFF
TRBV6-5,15,CASSLGAGLTDTQYF
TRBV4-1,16,CASSQERQVPNYGYTF
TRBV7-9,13,CASMGQGLYEQYF
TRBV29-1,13,CSVQVPGQGWAFF
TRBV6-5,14,CASSYSTESYEQYF
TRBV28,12,CATSGNGNIQYF
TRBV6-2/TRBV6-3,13,CASSYAGSRTQYF
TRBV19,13,CASGRGANYGYTF
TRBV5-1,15,CASSLDGTGSYEQYF
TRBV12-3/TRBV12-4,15,CASSLRGASTDTQYF
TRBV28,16,CASSLLAGGPQGTQYF
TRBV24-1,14,CATEAGLYTGELFF
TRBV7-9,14,CASTDPGTNEKLFF
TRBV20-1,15,CSAGWQGGITDTQYF
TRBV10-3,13,CAIRASLQETQYF
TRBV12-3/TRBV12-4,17,CASSQFLGLAGTDTQYF
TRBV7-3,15,CASSLTPGSTDTQYF
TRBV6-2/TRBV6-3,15,CASSYGDRDTDTQYF
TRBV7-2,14,CASSLNRLFNEQYF
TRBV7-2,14,CASSPSPPRAELFF
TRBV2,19,CASTQSFSGRPSGSNEQFF
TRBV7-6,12,CASSLLPSGSVF
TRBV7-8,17,CASSRPLRSGSYNEQFF
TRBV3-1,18,CASSQDWTVRFSYNEQFF
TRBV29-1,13,CSVAVGRDTEAFF
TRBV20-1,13,CSASFREGTEAFF
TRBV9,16,CASSVEASGSGNEQFF
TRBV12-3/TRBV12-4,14,CASCQLGGDSPLHF
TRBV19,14,CASSKRESYNEQFF
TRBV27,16,CASSVQGLYPTDTQYF
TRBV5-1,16,CASSLAATGMGSPLHF
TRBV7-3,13,CASSLRVSDTQYF
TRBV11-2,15,CASSRSSGQGTEAFF
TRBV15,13,CATSRVLSGEQFF